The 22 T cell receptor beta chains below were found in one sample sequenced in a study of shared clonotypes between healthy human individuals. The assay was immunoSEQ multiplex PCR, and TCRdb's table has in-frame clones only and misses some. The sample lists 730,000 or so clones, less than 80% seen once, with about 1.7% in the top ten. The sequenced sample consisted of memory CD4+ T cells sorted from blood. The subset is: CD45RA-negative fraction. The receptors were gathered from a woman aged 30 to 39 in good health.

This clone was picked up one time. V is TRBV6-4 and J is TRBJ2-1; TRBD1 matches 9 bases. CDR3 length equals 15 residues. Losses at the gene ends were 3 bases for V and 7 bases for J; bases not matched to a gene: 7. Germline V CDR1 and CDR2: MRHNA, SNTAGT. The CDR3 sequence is CASSDPGQGSNEQFF. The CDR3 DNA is TGTGCCAGCAGTGATCCGGGACAGGGTTCTAATGAGCAGTTCTTC.

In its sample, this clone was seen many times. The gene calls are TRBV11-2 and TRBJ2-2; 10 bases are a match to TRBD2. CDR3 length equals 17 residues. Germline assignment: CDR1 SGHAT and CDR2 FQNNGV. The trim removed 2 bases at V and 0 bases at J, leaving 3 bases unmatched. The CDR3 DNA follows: TGTGCCAGCAGCTTACGACTAGCGGGCCCGAACACCGGGGAGCTGTTTTTT. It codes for CASSLRLAGPNTGELFF.

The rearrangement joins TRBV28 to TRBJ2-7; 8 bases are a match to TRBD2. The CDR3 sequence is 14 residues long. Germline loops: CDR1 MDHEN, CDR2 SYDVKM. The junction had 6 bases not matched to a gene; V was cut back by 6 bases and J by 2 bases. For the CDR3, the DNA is TGTGCCAGCAGCCGACTAGCGAATACCTACGAGCAGTACTTC. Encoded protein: CASSRLANTYEQYF. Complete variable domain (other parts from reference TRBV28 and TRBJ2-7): DVKVTQSSRYLVKRTGEKVFLECVQDMDHENMFWYRQDPGLGLRLIYFSYDVKMKEKGDIPEGYSVSREKKERFSLILESASTNQTSMYLCASSRLANTYEQYFGPGTRLTVT.

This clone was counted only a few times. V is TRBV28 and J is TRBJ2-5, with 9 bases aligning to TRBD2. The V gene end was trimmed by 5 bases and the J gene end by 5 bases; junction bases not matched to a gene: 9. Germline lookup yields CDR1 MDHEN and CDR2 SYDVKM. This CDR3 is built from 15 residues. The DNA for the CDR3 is TGTGCCAGCAGTGGCGGGGGGGCTAGGATGGAGACCCAGTACTTC. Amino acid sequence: CASSGGGARMETQYF.

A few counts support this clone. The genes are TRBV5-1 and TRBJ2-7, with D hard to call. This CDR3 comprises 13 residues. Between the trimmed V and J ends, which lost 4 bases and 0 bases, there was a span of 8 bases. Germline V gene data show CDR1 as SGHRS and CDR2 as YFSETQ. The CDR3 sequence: CASSHGSSYEQYF. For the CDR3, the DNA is TGCGCCAGCAGCCACGGAAGCTCCTACGAGCAGTACTTC.

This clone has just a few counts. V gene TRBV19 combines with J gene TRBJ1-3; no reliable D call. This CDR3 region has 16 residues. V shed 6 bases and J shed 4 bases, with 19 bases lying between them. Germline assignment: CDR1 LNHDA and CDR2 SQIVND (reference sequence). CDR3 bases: TGTGCCAGTAGAGCGTCGTGGAGGGAGGCCGGAAACACCATATATTTT. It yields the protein CASRASWREAGNTIYF.

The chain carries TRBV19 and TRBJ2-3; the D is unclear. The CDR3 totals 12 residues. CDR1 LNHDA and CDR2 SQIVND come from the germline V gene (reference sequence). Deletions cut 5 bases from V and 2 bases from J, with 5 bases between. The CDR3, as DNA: TGTGCCAGTAGTGGATACACAGATACGCAGTATTTT. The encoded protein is CASSGYTDTQYF.

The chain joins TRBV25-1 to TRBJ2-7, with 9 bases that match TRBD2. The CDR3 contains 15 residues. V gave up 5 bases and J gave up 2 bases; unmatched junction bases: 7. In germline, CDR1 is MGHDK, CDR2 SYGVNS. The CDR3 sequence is CASSHSGSGTYEQYF. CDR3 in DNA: TGTGCCAGCAGTCATAGCGGGAGTGGGACCTACGAGCAGTACTTC.

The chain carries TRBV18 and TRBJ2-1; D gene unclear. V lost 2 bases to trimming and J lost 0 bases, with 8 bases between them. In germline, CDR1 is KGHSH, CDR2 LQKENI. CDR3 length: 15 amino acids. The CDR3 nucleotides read TGTGCCAGCTCACCAACCGAGAGCTCCTACAATGAGCAGTTCTTC. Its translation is CASSPTESSYNEQFF.

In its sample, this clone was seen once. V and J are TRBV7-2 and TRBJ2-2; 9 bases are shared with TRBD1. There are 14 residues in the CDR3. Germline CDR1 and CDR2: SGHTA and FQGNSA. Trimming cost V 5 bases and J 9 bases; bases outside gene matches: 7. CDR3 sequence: CASSTGTGRWELFF. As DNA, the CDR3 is TGTGCCAGCAGCACCGGGACAGGGCGGTGGGAGCTGTTTTTT.

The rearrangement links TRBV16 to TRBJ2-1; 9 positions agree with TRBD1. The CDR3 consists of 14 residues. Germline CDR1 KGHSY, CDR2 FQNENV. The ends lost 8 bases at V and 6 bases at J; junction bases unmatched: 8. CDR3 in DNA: TGTGCCAGCGATCTGGGACAGGGTAGCAATGAGCAGTTCTTC. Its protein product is CASDLGQGSNEQFF.

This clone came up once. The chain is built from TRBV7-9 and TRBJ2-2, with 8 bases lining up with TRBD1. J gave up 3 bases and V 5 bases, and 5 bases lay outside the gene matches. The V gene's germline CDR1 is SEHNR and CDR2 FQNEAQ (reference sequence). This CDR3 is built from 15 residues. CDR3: CASSPRTGYTGELFF. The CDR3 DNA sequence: TGTGCCAGCAGCCCTCGGACAGGGTACACCGGGGAGCTGTTTTTT.

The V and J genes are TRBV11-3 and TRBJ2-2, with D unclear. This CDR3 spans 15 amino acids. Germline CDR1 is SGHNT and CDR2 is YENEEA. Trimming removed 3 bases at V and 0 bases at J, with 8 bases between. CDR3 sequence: CASSFGRANTGELFF. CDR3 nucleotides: TGTGCCAGCAGCTTTGGTCGTGCGAACACCGGGGAGCTGTTTTTT. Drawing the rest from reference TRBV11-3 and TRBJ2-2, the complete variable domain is EAGVVQSPRYKIIEKKQPVAFWCNPISGHNTLYWYLQNLGQGPELLIRYENEEAVDDSQLPKDRFSAERLKGVDSTLKIQPAELGDSAVYLCASSFGRANTGELFFGEGSRLTVL.

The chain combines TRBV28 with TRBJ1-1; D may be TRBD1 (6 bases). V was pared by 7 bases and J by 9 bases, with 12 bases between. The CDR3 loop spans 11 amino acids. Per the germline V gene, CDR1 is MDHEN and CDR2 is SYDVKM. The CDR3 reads CASTADRKAFF. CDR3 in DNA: TGTGCCAGCACCGCGGACAGAAAAGCTTTCTTT.

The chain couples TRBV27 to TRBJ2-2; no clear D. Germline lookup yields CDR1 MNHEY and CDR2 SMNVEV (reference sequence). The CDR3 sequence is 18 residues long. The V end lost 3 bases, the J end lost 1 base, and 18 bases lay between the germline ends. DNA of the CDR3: TGTGCCAGCAGTTTCCGTCCTCCCCGATTGTGGAACACCGGGGAGCTGTTTTTT. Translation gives CASSFRPPRLWNTGELFF.

CDR3 sequence (DNA): TGTGCCAGCAGCGCCGGCGGCGATAGCAATCAGCCCCAGCATTTT. Translating it yields CASSAGGDSNQPQHF. J is TRBJ1-5 and V is TRBV5-4, with D hard to call. The CDR3 has 15 residues. Trimming shortened V by 4 bases and J by 0 bases, and 11 bases separated the two germline ends. Germline V gene lookup returns CDR1 SGHNT and CDR2 YYREEE (reference sequence).

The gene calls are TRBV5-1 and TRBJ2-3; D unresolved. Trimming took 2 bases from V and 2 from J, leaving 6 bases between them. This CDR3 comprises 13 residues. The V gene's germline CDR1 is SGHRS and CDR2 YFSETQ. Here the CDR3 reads CASSLGFTDTQYF. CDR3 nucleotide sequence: TGCGCCAGCAGCTTAGGGTTCACAGATACGCAGTATTTT.

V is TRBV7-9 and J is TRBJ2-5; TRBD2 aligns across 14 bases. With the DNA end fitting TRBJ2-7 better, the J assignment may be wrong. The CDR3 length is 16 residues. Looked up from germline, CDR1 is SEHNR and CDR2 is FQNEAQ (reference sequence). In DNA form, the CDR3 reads TGTGCCAGCAGCGCTCGACTAGCGGGAGGGCCCCACGAGCAGTACTTC. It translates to CASSARLAGGPHEQYF.

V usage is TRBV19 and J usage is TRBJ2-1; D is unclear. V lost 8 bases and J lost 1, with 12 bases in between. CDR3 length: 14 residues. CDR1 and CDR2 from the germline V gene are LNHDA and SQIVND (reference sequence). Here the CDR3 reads CASLDPGSYNEQFF. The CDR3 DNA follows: TGTGCCAGTCTTGACCCCGGATCCTACAATGAGCAGTTCTTC.

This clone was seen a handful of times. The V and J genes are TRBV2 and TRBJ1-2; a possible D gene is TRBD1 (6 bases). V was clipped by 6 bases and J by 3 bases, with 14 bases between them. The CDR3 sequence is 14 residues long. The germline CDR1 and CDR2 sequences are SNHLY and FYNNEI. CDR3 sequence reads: CASSGQLIDYGYTF. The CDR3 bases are TGTGCCAGCAGCGGACAGCTGATTGACTATGGCTACACCTTC. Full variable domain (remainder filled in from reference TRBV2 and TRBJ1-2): EPEVTQTPSHQVTQMGQEVILRCVPISNHLYFYWYRQILGQKVEFLVSFYNNEISEKSEIFDDQFSVERPDGSNFTLKIRSTKLEDSAMYFCASSGQLIDYGYTFGSGTRLTVV.

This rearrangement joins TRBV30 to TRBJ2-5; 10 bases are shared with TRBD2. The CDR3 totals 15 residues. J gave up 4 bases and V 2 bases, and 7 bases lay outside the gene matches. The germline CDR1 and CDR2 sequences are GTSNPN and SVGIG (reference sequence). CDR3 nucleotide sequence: TGTGCCTGGAGTAGGGGAGCGGGAGGGTTAGAGACCCAGTACTTC. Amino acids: CAWSRGAGGLETQYF.

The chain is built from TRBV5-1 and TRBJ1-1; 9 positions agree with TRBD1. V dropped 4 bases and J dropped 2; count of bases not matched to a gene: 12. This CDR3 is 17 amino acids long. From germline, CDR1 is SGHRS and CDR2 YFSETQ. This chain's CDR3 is CASSAYTGGAENTEAFF. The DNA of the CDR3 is TGCGCCAGCAGCGCCTATACAGGGGGCGCGGAAAACACTGAAGCTTTCTTT. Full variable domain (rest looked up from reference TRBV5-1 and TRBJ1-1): KAGVTQTPRYLIKTRGQQVTLSCSPISGHRSVSWYQQTPGQGLQFLFEYFSETQRNKGNFPGRFSGRQFSNSRSEMNVSTLELGDSALYLCASSAYTGGAENTEAFFGQGTRLTVV.